This T cell receptor beta chain comes out of a study of identical twins. This clonotype came up a few times. The antigen is not known. TCRdb called the 5' RACE reads again in MiXCR, with one record for every CDR3 protein. The sample contains hundreds of thousands of distinct CDR3 sequences, approximately 20% of which appear only once. Study-level findings and limits: For zero-insertion analyses, partial confounding could come from invariant MAIT and iNKT cells.

A further study also used this sample, focusing on yellow fever vaccine responses in identical twins.

The specimen was CD4+ T cells sorted from blood. This sequence was found in a woman younger than 30 in good health.

The CDR3 loop is CASSLIQGTNEQYF. In DNA, the CDR3 is TGTGCCAGCAGTTTAATACAGGGAACCAACGAGCAGTACTTC. This chain connects TRBV28 to TRBJ2-7; tentatively, D is TRBD1 (6 bases). Trimming took off 2 bases at V and 5 bases at J, with 13 bases between the two ends. The germline CDR1 and CDR2 sequences are MDHEN and SYDVKM. The CDR3 spans 14 residues.